This T cell receptor (beta chain) was identified during a study of T cell responses to AZD1222 COVID-19 vaccine. Libraries were prepared by immunoSEQ multiplex PCR; TCRdb keeps only in-frame clonotypes and omits some of them. The sample carries some 96,000 clones, approximately 91% recorded once. The germline V gene encodes CDR1 SGHKS and CDR2 YYEKEE (reference sequence). CDR3 length equals 16 residues. V shed 5 bases, J shed 3 bases, and the junction held 7 bases outside the gene matches. As concerns this clone: Its specificity is unknown.

Study findings and constraints: Dominant at 160-218 and 743-854, vaccine-associated CD4 TCRs also spanned spike. Increases in Spike-specific TCR breadth and depth were seen after two AZD1222 doses. Among AZD1222 vaccinees, only five to seven were seropositive at baseline. A mostly white British donor set with more females was recruited, and clonal diversity was possibly underestimated.

The rearrangement joins TRBV5-5 to TRBJ2-7; 14 nucleotides match TRBD2. The TCR was taken from an adult in good health. Sequencing used peripheral blood, obtained on day 0 of AZD1222 vaccination. CDR3 DNA: TGTGCCAGCAGTTTCGGACTAGCGGGAGGCTTCTACGAGCAGTACTTC. Translation gives CASSFGLAGGFYEQYF.